Listed below are T cell receptor beta chains from one sample, sequenced in a study of cytomegalovirus exposure and HLA in healthy donors. Clones were sequenced by immunoSEQ multiplex PCR, and TCRdb holds only the in-frame ones, with some missing. The repertoire consists of 150,000 or so clones, with approximately 80% occurring once and the leading ten covering 1.9%. Material for sequencing was PBMCs. The receptors derive from a man aged 18 to 30 in good health and CMV-seronegative. Both conserved end residues are part of each CDR3. The order of the fields is V gene, clone size, D gene, CDR3 length, J gene, CDR3 protein, CDR3 DNA. The D gene is left open where the match is weak. Size is omitted from some rows. Given values are once, few, many or a class for expanded clones.

TRBV5-4	-	-	14	TRBJ2-1	CASSPTLPGNEQFF	TGTGCCAGCAGCCCGACCCTCCCAGGGAATGAGCAGTTCTTC
TRBV19	-	-	15	TRBJ1-6	CASSPEGQGNSPLHF	TGTGCCAGTAGCCCGGAGGGGCAGGGTAATTCACCCCTCCACTTT
TRBV30	-	TRBD1	14	TRBJ1-1	CAWVLGTGDTEAFF	TGTGCCTGGGTTCTCGGGACAGGGGACACTGAAGCTTTCTTT
TRBV5-6	-	-	14	TRBJ1-1	CASSFRVEYTEAFF	TGTGCCAGCAGCTTCAGGGTAGAGTACACTGAAGCTTTCTTT
TRBV6-6	once	-	14	TRBJ1-6	CASSFDSYNSPLHF	TGTGCCAGCAGTTTTGACAGCTATAATTCACCCCTCCACTTT
TRBV4-1	-	TRBD2	16	TRBJ2-5	CASSQQKLAGAGTQYF	TGCGCCAGCAGCCAACAGAAACTAGCGGGGGCGGGGACCCAGTACTTC
TRBV2	-	-	14	TRBJ2-3	CASSEISKADTQYF	TGTGCCAGCAGTGAAATTAGCAAAGCAGATACGCAGTATTTT
TRBV29-1	-	-	11	TRBJ1-4	CSVVRNEKLFF	TGCAGCGTTGTGCGGAATGAAAAACTGTTTTTT
TRBV18	-	TRBD1	15	TRBJ1-4	CASSPPGQGREKLFF	TGTGCCAGCTCACCACCCGGACAGGGGCGCGAAAAACTGTTTTTT
TRBV7-9	-	-	16	TRBJ2-3	CASSLRQPTSTDTQYF	TGTGCCAGCAGCTTACGGCAACCGACTAGCACAGATACGCAGTATTTT
TRBV28	-	TRBD2	17	TRBJ2-7	CASNLTPSGSFSYEQYF	TGTGCCAGCAACCTTACACCGAGCGGGAGCTTCAGCTACGAGCAGTACTTC
TRBV5-6	-	-	16	TRBJ1-5	CASSLAGGGLNQPQHF	TGTGCCAGCAGCTTGGCCGGGGGGGGCTTAAATCAGCCCCAGCATTTT
TRBV5-1	-	TRBD1	18	TRBJ2-7	CASSPLPTGTGLSYEQYF	TGCGCCAGCAGCCCATTACCGACCGGGACAGGCCTCTCCTACGAGCAGTACTTC
TRBV18	-	TRBD1	14	TRBJ2-7	CASSQGTEPYEQYF	TGTGCCAGCTCACAGGGGACAGAACCCTACGAGCAGTACTTC
TRBV2	-	-	16	TRBJ2-1	CASTRPWWGPYNEQFF	TGTGCCAGCACCCGGCCTTGGTGGGGGCCCTACAATGAGCAGTTCTTC
TRBV25-1	-	TRBD1	18	TRBJ2-7	CASSEFGTGGSHVYLQYF	TGTGCCAGCAGTGAATTTGGGACAGGGGGCTCCCATGTCTACCTGCAGTACTTC
TRBV7-9	-	TRBD2	16	TRBJ2-7	CASSPYSGRASYEQYF	TGTGCCAGCAGCCCATATAGCGGGAGGGCCTCCTACGAGCAGTACTTC
TRBV2	-	-	14	TRBJ2-1	CASSETGMINEQFF	TGTGCCAGCAGTGAAACAGGGATGATAAATGAGCAGTTCTTC
TRBV4-1	-	-	15	TRBJ1-1	CASSHSSGRGAEAFF	TGCGCCAGCAGCCATTCATCGGGCCGGGGGGCTGAAGCTTTCTTT
TRBV18	-	-	16	TRBJ2-2	CASSPPGRGNTGELFF	TGTGCCAGCTCACCACCGGGCAGGGGGAACACCGGGGAGCTGTTTTTT
TRBV6-1	-	TRBD2	13	TRBJ2-7	CASRAGGLYEQYF	TGTGCCAGCAGAGCGGGGGGCCTCTACGAGCAGTACTTC
TRBV12-5	few	-	13	TRBJ2-1	CASGRSSYNEQFF	TGTGCTAGCGGGAGAAGCTCCTACAATGAGCAGTTCTTC
TRBV7-7	-	TRBD2	14	TRBJ2-7	CASSGVSEEYEQYF	TGTGCTAGCAGCGGGGTATCGGAGGAGTACGAGCAGTACTTC
TRBV10-3	-	TRBD1	15	TRBJ1-1	CAISESPSGQPEAFF	TGTGCCATCAGTGAGTCCCCATCGGGACAGCCTGAAGCTTTCTTT
TRBV4-3	-	TRBD1	14	TRBJ1-6	CASSHVTGDSALHF	TGCGCCAGCAGCCACGTGACAGGGGATTCGGCCCTCCACTTT
TRBV13	-	TRBD2	17	TRBJ2-3	CASSFLGRAGETDTQYF	TGTGCCAGCAGCTTTCTAGGTCGAGCGGGAGAAACAGATACGCAGTATTTT
TRBV4-1	-	-	14	TRBJ2-5	CASSRLALGETQYF	TGCGCCAGCAGCAGGCTAGCATTGGGCGAGACCCAGTACTTC
TRBV27	-	TRBD1	16	TRBJ1-5	CASSKTGGLSNQPQHF	TGTGCCAGCAGCAAGACAGGGGGCCTGAGCAATCAGCCCCAGCATTTT
TRBV5-4	-	TRBD1	15	TRBJ1-1	CASSWGTGGNTEAFF	TGTGCCAGCAGCTGGGGAACAGGGGGGAACACTGAAGCTTTCTTT
TRBV5-4	few	-	14	TRBJ1-3	CASRGMGSGNTIYF	TGTGCCAGCAGGGGCATGGGCTCTGGAAACACCATATATTTT
TRBV30	once	-	11	TRBJ1-4	CAWSVSEKLFF	TGTGCCTGGAGTGTATCGGAAAAACTGTTTTTT
TRBV5-5	few	TRBD1	15	TRBJ2-7	CASSPDRGALWEQYF	TGTGCCAGCAGCCCGGACAGGGGCGCCTTGTGGGAGCAGTACTTC
TRBV28	-	-	11	TRBJ2-3	CASRYTDTQYF	TGTGCCAGCAGGTACACAGATACGCAGTATTTT
TRBV19	-	-	12	TRBJ1-3	CASSIPGNTIYF	TGTGCCAGTAGTATCCCGGGAAACACCATATATTTT
TRBV4-1	-	-	13	TRBJ2-3	CASSQYSADTQYF	TGCGCCAGCAGCCAGTATAGCGCAGATACGCAGTATTTT
TRBV28	-	-	16	TRBJ2-3	CASSFGLAPYTDTQYF	TGTGCCAGCAGTTTTGGTCTAGCGCCATACACAGATACGCAGTATTTT
TRBV7-3	-	-	14	TRBJ2-5	CASSLRGQGGTQYF	TGTGCCAGCAGCTTAAGGGGGCAGGGGGGGACCCAGTACTTC
TRBV28	-	TRBD1	14	TRBJ2-7	CASSPGQGAYEQYF	TGTGCCAGCAGCCCGGGACAGGGCGCCTACGAGCAGTACTTC
TRBV29-1	few	TRBD2	15	TRBJ2-3	CSVRTSGGNTDTQYF	TGCAGCGTTAGGACTAGCGGGGGAAACACAGATACGCAGTATTTT
TRBV27	-	-	15	TRBJ2-7	CASSLKGPGPYEQYF	TGTGCCAGCAGTTTAAAGGGGCCCGGGCCCTACGAGCAGTACTTC
TRBV28	-	-	10	TRBJ1-5	CAWGGQPQHF	TGTGCTTGGGGGGGTCAGCCCCAGCATTTT
TRBV5-8	-	-	15	TRBJ2-5	CASSSGRAVEETQYF	TGTGCCAGCAGCTCCGGACGAGCGGTAGAAGAGACCCAGTACTTC